Listed below are T cell receptor beta chains from one sample, sequenced in a study of Tregs in tolerant kidney transplant recipients. For these TCRs, the target antigens are not known. TCRdb's copy holds only in-frame clones and misses some; the assay was immunoSEQ multiplex PCR. There are approximately 30,000 clones in the sample; 82% occur only once, and 2% to 2.5% lies in the top ten. Input material: Tregs from blood cultured with allogeneic cells. The receptors shown here come from a human donor in good health. CDR3s include the opening cysteine and the closing phenylalanine or tryptophan. A D gene is named only where the DNA matches it firmly. Only part of the rows carry a size: once, few, many, or a class if the clone is expanded.

size: -; J: TRBJ2-5; V: TRBV5-6; D: TRBD1; DNA: TGTGCCAGCAGCTTTATCGGTAGGACAGGGCAAGAGACCCAGTACTTC; CDR3: CASSFIGRTGQETQYF
size: -; J: TRBJ1-6; V: TRBV7-9; D: -; DNA: TGTGCCAGCACCTCTGGGGGTAAGAATTCACCCCTCCACTTT; CDR3: CASTSGGKNSPLHF
size: -; J: TRBJ1-2; V: TRBV5-1; D: TRBD1; DNA: TGCGCCAGCAGCTTCAACACAGGGGGATATAACTATGGCTACACCTTC; CDR3: CASSFNTGGYNYGYTF
size: medium-sized; J: TRBJ1-6; V: TRBV6-5; D: TRBD1; DNA: TGTGCCAGCACTAGGACAGGGAATAATTCACCCCTCCACTTT; CDR3: CASTRTGNNSPLHF
size: few; J: TRBJ2-2; V: TRBV19; D: TRBD2; DNA: TGTGCCAGTAGTACTTCGGGACTAGCGGGAGCCATGAACACCGGGGAGCTGTTTTTT; CDR3: CASSTSGLAGAMNTGELFF
size: once; J: TRBJ1-3; V: TRBV19; D: -; DNA: TGTGCCAGTAGAAAGACAAGGACGAGCTCTGGAAACACCATATATTTT; CDR3: CASRKTRTSSGNTIYF
size: -; J: TRBJ2-7; V: TRBV18; D: -; DNA: TGTGCCAGCTCACCAGGGTCAAACTACGAGCAGTACTTC; CDR3: CASSPGSNYEQYF
size: -; J: TRBJ2-1; V: TRBV12-5; D: -; DNA: TGTGCTAGTGGTTTGGTAAGGACAAGCAATGAGCAGTTCTTC; CDR3: CASGLVRTSNEQFF
size: -; J: TRBJ2-7; V: TRBV5-4; D: -; DNA: TGTGCCAGCAGCATCCGTGGGTACGAGCAGTACTTC; CDR3: CASSIRGYEQYF
size: -; J: TRBJ2-7; V: TRBV7-8; D: TRBD2; DNA: TGTGCCAGCAGCTCGCTAGCGGGAGGCTACGAGCAGTACTTC; CDR3: CASSSLAGGYEQYF
size: -; J: TRBJ2-7; V: TRBV4-1; D: -; DNA: TGCGCCAGCAGCCAAGACCCCGGTCTCTACGAGCAGTACTTC; CDR3: CASSQDPGLYEQYF
size: -; J: TRBJ2-7; V: TRBV9; D: TRBD2; DNA: TGTGCCAGCAGCGCTCAACCGGGACTAGCGGGTAACGAGCAGTACTTC; CDR3: CASSAQPGLAGNEQYF
size: once; J: TRBJ2-5; V: TRBV7-2; D: -; DNA: TGTGCCAGCAGCTCCCCCGCGGTCGAGACCCAGTACTTC; CDR3: CASSSPAVETQYF
size: -; J: TRBJ1-2; V: TRBV2; D: -; DNA: TGTGCCAGCAGTGCGCAGGTGACGGGCTACACCTTC; CDR3: CASSAQVTGYTF
size: -; J: TRBJ1-6; V: TRBV5-6; D: -; DNA: TGTGCCAGCAGCTTGTTCCAAACTGGGAGCTCCTATAATTCACCCCTCCACTTT; CDR3: CASSLFQTGSSYNSPLHF